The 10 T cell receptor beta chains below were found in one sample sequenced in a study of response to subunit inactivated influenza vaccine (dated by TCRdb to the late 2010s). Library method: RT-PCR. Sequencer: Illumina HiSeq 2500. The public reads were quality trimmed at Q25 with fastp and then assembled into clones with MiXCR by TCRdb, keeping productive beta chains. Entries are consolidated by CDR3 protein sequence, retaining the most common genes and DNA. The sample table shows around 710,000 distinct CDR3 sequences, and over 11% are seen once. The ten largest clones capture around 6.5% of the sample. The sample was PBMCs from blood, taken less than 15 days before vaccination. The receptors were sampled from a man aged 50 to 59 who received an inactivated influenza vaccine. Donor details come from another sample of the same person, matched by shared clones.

The CDR3 is CASSFARGKQFF. CDR3 coding DNA: TGTGCCAGCAGTTTCGCCAGGGGAAAGCAGTTCTTC. The rearrangement joins TRBV12-3 or TRBV12-4 to TRBJ2-1; maybe TRBD1 (6 bases). Trimming stripped 3 bases from V and 11 bases from J, with 11 bases between. The CDR3 runs to 12 residues.

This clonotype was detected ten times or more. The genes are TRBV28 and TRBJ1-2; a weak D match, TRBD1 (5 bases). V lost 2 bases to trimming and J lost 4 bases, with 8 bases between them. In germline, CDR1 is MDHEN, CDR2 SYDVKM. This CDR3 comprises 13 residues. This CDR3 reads CASSLRGSYGYTF. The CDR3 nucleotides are TGTGCCAGCAGTTTACGGGGCTCCTATGGCTACACCTTC.

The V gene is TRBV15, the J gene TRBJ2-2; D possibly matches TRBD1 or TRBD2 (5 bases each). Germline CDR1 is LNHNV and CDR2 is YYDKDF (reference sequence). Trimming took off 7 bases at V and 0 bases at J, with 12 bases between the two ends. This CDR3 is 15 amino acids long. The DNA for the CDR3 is TGTGCCACCATCCCGGGACGTACGAACACCGGGGAGCTGTTTTTT. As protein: CATIPGRTNTGELFF.

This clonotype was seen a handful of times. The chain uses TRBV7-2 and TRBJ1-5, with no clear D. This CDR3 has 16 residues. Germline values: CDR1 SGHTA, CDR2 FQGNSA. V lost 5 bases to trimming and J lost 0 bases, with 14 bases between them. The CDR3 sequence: CASSRERIRSNQPQHF. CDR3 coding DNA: TGTGCCAGCAGCCGCGAGAGGATACGTAGCAATCAGCCCCAGCATTTT. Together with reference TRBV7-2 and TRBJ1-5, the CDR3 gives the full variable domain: GAGVSQSPSNKVTEKGKDVELRCDPISGHTALYWYRQSLGQGLEFLIYFQGNSAPDKSGLPSDRFSAERTGGSVSTLTIQRTQQEDSAVYLCASSRERIRSNQPQHFGDGTRLSIL.

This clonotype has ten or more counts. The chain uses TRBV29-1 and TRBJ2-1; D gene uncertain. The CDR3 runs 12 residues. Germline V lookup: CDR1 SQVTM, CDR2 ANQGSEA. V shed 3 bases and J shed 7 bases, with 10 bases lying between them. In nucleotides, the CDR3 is TGCAGCGTTGAGTCCATGGGGAATGAGCAGTTCTTC. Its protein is CSVESMGNEQFF.

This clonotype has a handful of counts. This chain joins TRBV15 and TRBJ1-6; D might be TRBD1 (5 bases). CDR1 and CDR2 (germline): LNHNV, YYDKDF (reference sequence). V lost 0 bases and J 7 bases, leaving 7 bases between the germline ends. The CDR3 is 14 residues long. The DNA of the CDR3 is TGTGCCACCAGCAGAGATCCAGGGAATTCACCCCTCCACTTT. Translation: CATSRDPGNSPLHF.

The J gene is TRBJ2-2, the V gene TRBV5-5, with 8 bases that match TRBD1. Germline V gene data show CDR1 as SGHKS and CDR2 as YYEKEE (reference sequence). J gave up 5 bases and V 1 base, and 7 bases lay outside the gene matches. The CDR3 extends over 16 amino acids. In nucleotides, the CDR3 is TGTGCCAGCAGCTTGTATAGGGACAGGCCGACCGGGGAGCTGTTTTTT. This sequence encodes CASSLYRDRPTGELFF.

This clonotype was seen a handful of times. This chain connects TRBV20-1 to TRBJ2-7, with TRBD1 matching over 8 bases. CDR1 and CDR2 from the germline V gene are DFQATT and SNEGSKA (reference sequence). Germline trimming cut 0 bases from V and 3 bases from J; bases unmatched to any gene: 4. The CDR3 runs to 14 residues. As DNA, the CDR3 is TGCAGTGCTAGAGACTTACAGGGGGACTACGAGCAGTACTTC. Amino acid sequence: CSARDLQGDYEQYF.

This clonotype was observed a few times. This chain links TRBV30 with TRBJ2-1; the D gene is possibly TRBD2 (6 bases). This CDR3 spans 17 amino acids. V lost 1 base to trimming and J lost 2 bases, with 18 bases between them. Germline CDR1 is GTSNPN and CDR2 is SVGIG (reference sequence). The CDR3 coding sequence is TGTGCCTGGAGTGATGGTGGGACTTCAGGACCCTACAATGAGCAGTTCTTC. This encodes CAWSDGGTSGPYNEQFF.

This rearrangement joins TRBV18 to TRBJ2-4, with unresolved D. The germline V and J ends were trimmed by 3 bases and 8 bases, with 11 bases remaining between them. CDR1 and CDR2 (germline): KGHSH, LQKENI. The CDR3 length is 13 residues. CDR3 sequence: CASSPPGVDIQYF. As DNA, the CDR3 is TGTGCCAGCTCACCCCCAGGCGTGGACATTCAGTACTTC.